These 15 T cell receptor beta chains were all obtained from the same sample, sequenced in a study of T cells in Graves' hyperthyroidism and ophthalmopathy. Amplified TCR beta CDR3 regions derived from RNA transcripts. With the HTBI primer set, the TCR CDR3 went through a first round of RT-PCR. TCRdb fed the multiplex PCR reads into MiXCR, producing one record per CDR3 protein. This table holds 380,000 or so distinct CDR3 sequences, around an eighth found once. Sequences were obtained from blood. The receptors here all came from a young man with Graves' hyperthyroidism that later progressed to Graves' ophthalmopathy.

This chain joins TRBV28 and TRBJ2-7; D possibly corresponds to TRBD1 (5 bases). Germline lookup yields CDR1 MDHEN and CDR2 SYDVKM. V lost 3 bases and J lost 3, with 15 bases in between. This CDR3 is built from 15 residues. CDR3 region: CASSFGGRDDYEQYF. The CDR3 DNA is TGTGCCAGCAGTTTTGGTGGCAGGGATGACTACGAGCAGTACTTC.

This clonotype was picked up many times. The J gene is TRBJ2-7, the V gene TRBV15; D is tentatively TRBD1 or TRBD2 (6 bases each). V dropped 0 bases and J dropped 5 bases, with 14 bases sitting between them. Germline CDR1 is LNHNV and CDR2 is YYDKDF (reference sequence). The CDR3 has 15 residues. As DNA, the CDR3 is TGTGCCACCAGCAGAGATCAGAGGGGGGACCACGAGCAGTACTTC. Protein: CATSRDQRGDHEQYF.

The gene calls are TRBV30 and TRBJ2-3; no definite D call. The CDR3 is 12 amino acids. Germline V gives CDR1 GTSNPN, CDR2 SVGIG (reference sequence). The V end lost 2 bases, the J end lost 6 bases, and 9 bases lay between the germline ends. The CDR3 loop reads CAWSPLEDTQYF. CDR3 nucleotide sequence: TGTGCCTGGAGTCCTCTAGAGGATACGCAGTATTTT.

In this sample, this clonotype turned up many times. The V gene is TRBV7-9, the J gene TRBJ2-5; D unclear. This CDR3 is 15 amino acids long. The germline V gene encodes CDR1 SEHNR and CDR2 FQNEAQ (reference sequence). Trimming cost V 1 base and J 5 bases, with 14 bases left between them. DNA of the CDR3: TGTGCCAGCAGCTTAGGCGACGTCGAAGGGGAGACCCAGTACTTC. Translating it yields CASSLGDVEGETQYF.

This clonotype was detected a few times. This chain uses TRBV30 with TRBJ2-7; 9 bases match TRBD2. CDR3 size: 16 residues. V shed 2 bases, J shed 5 bases, and the junction held 13 bases outside the gene matches. Germline loops: CDR1 GTSNPN, CDR2 SVGIG (reference sequence). The CDR3 reads CAWSTLPAAGGNEQYF. In nucleotides, the CDR3 is TGTGCCTGGAGTACCCTCCCTGCAGCGGGGGGAAACGAGCAGTACTTC.

This clonotype was seen a handful of times. The genes are TRBV19 and TRBJ2-5, with no clear D. The CDR3 is made up of 14 amino acids. Per the germline V gene, CDR1 is LNHDA and CDR2 is SQIVND (reference sequence). V was shortened by 4 bases and J by 0 bases, with 9 bases between the two germline ends. The CDR3 nucleotides read TGTGCCAGTAGTAGGTGGGGAAACCAAGAGACCCAGTACTTC. Amino acids: CASSRWGNQETQYF.

There are many counts of this clonotype. This rearrangement joins TRBV6-5 to TRBJ2-5; TRBD1 might be the D (5 bases). The CDR3 covers 15 residues. Germline V CDR1 and CDR2: MNHEY, SVGAGI. Trimming took off 3 bases at V and 8 bases at J, with 19 bases between the two ends. This CDR3 is CASSYTYGADVTQYF. For the CDR3, the DNA is TGTGCCAGCAGTTATACCTATGGGGCAGATGTCACCCAGTACTTC.

A note on this clonotype: A single base separates this from a much larger clone, so it may be a read error. The chain joins TRBV13 to TRBJ1-1, with D hard to call. Germline values: CDR1 PRHDT, CDR2 FYEKMQ (reference sequence). The CDR3 spans 15 residues. The V gene lost 5 bases and the J gene lost 1 base, with 14 bases spanning the gap. CDR3 loop: CASSNAGIGNTEAFF. In DNA, the CDR3 is TGTGCCAGCAGCAATGCCGGGATAGGGAACACTGAAGCTTTCTTT.

The chain couples TRBV6-1 to TRBJ1-5, with D tentatively TRBD1 (6 bases). V shed 5 bases and J shed 5 bases, with 16 bases lying between them. The CDR3 runs to 15 residues. The germline CDR1 and CDR2 sequences are MNHNS and SASEGT. The CDR3 reads CASSQSGTHYQPQHF. The DNA for the CDR3 is TGTGCCAGCAGTCAATCCGGGACACATTATCAGCCCCAGCATTTT.

This clonotype was detected a few times. V and J are TRBV10-3 and TRBJ1-5, with 8 bases fitting TRBD1. Per the germline V gene, CDR1 is ENHRY and CDR2 is SYGVKD. This CDR3 contains 13 residues. J gave up 7 bases and V 8 bases, and 7 bases lay outside the gene matches. For the CDR3, the DNA is TGTGCCATCTTGGCAGGGGGCAGGCAGCCCCAGCATTTT. It encodes CAILAGGRQPQHF.

This clonotype was observed many times. The rearrangement links TRBV12-3 or TRBV12-4 to TRBJ1-2, with 10 nucleotides matching TRBD1. This CDR3 spans 12 amino acids. The junction had 0 bases not matched to a gene; V was cut back by 5 bases and J by 6 bases. The chain's CDR3 is CASSGTGDGYTF. The CDR3 bases are TGTGCCAGCAGTGGGACAGGGGATGGCTACACCTTC.

The J gene is TRBJ1-6, the V gene TRBV5-1; 9 bases agree with TRBD1. V shed 7 bases and J 8 bases; nucleotides not matched to a gene: 4. CDR3 length equals 13 residues. Germline assignment: CDR1 SGHRS and CDR2 YFSETQ. The CDR3 nucleotides read TGCGCCAGCCGGACAGGGGAGGATTCACCCCTCCACTTT. Its translation is CASRTGEDSPLHF.

This clonotype was counted a few times. For the CDR3, the DNA is TGTGCCAGCAGCCAAGATCCCCTGCCAGGGGGGAGAGAAAAACTGTTTTTT. Translating it yields CASSQDPLPGGREKLFF. This chain joins TRBV3-1 and TRBJ1-4, with 7 positions matching TRBD1. In germline, CDR1 is LGHDT, CDR2 YNNKEL (reference sequence). The J segment lost 8 bases and the V segment lost 0 bases, leaving 12 bases of the junction unmatched. The CDR3 has 17 amino acids.

This clonotype was seen many times. The V gene is TRBV10-3, the J gene TRBJ2-1, with D maybe TRBD2 (5 bases). Germline V gene sequence: CDR1 ENHRY, CDR2 SYGVKD. The CDR3 is made up of 16 amino acids. V shed 2 bases and J shed 0 bases, with 11 bases lying between them. The CDR3 region has the DNA TGTGCCATCAGTGAGCGGGAAGTCGGCTCCTACAATGAGCAGTTCTTC. It codes for CAISEREVGSYNEQFF.

This clonotype has ten or more counts. The CDR3 protein is CASSYSMRQSYGYTF. CDR3 sequence (DNA): TGTGCCAGCAGTTACTCGATGAGACAGAGCTATGGCTACACCTTC. V and J are TRBV6-6 and TRBJ1-2; tentatively, D is TRBD1 (5 bases). Trimming cost V 0 bases and J 4 bases, with 12 bases left between them. CDR3 length: 15 amino acids. Germline V gene data show CDR1 as MNHNY and CDR2 as SVGAGI (reference sequence).